One TCR beta chain is described in this entry. This sample was taken from a study of blood T cell repertoires in COVID-19. On the study more broadly: Spain, Italy and the United States supplied samples that represented acute and convalescent COVID-19.

The germline V gene encodes CDR1 SEHNR and CDR2 FQNEAQ (reference sequence). The CDR3 length is 17 residues. J lost 3 bases, V lost 4 bases, and 11 bases had no gene match. Per the study methods: Reference gene primers were amplified, and this amplification served to estimate nucleated cell counts. Clones were sequenced by immunoSEQ multiplex PCR, and TCRdb holds only the in-frame ones, with some missing. That table gives V, J and clone size, and the DNA gave D and trimming. The sample shows roughly 330,000 clones, approximately 86% of them seen only once. A Seattle source enrolled patients during active infection and followed them longitudinally.

The chain has TRBV7-9 and TRBJ1-4, with 7 bases lining up with TRBD1. The clonotype originates from a man aged 25 to 45 with COVID-19, enrolled during active disease. The sample comprised peripheral blood. CDR3 in amino acids: CASSYTTTGTANEKLFF. CDR3 nucleotides: TGTGCCAGCAGCTACACCACGACAGGGACGGCTAATGAAAAACTGTTTTTT.